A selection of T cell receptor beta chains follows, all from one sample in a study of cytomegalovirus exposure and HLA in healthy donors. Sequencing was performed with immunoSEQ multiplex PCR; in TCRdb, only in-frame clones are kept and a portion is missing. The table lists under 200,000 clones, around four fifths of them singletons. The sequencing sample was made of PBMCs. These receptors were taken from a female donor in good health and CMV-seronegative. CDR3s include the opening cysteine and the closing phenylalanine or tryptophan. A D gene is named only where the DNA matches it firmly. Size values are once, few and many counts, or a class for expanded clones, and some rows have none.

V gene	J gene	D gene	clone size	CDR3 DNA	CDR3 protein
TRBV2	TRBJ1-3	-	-	TGTGCCAGTTCTTGGGGCACAGGGTCGAGTGGAAACACCATATATTTT	CASSWGTGSSGNTIYF
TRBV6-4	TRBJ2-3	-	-	TGTGCCAGCAGTGACCATCTAGGAGATACGCAGTATTTT	CASSDHLGDTQYF
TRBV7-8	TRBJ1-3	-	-	TGTGCCAGCAGCTTTAACTCCAACTCTGGAAACACCATATATTTT	CASSFNSNSGNTIYF
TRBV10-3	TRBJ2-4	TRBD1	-	TGTGCCACCCAACCGGGACAGGCGGGCATTCAGTACTTC	CATQPGQAGIQYF
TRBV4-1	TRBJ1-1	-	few	TGCGCCAGCAGCCCCTATGGGGGCACGAACACTGAAGCTTTCTTT	CASSPYGGTNTEAFF
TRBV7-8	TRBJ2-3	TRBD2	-	TGTGCCAGCAGCTCCAGCCGGGGGGGGCGGACCCGACCAGATACGCAGTATTTT	CASSSSRGGRTRPDTQYF
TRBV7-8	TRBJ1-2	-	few	TGTGCCAGCAGCTTAGGCGGCCCGGCAATAAGCTACACCTTC	CASSLGGPAISYTF
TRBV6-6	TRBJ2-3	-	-	TGTGCCACCGTCAGGGGCTCCTCCACAGATACGCAGTATTTT	CATVRGSSTDTQYF
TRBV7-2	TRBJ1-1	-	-	TGTGCCAGCAGCCCCCAGGGGTTAGGGGCTGAAGCTTTCTTT	CASSPQGLGAEAFF
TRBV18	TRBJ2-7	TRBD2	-	TGTGCCAGCTCCGCCGGGACTAGCGCTGGGGAGCAGTACTTC	CASSAGTSAGEQYF
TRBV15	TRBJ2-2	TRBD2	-	TGTGCCACCAGCAGAGATTACGGGACTAGTACCGGGGAGCTGTTTTTT	CATSRDYGTSTGELFF
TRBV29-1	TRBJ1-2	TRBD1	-	TGCAGCGCCGGGGACAGTACAGCCTATGGCTACACCTTC	CSAGDSTAYGYTF
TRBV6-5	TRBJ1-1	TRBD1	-	TGTGCCAGCAGCGACAGGGGTATGGCTTTCTTT	CASSDRGMAFF
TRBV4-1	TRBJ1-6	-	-	TGCGCCAGCAGCCAAGAAATTATTGGCCGGAGCTCCTATAATTCACCCCTCCACTTT	CASSQEIIGRSSYNSPLHF
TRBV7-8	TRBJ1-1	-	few	TGTGCCAGCAGCTTGCTACGGAGAACTGAAGCTTTCTTT	CASSLLRRTEAFF
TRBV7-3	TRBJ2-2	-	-	TGTGCCAGCAGCTTAATCAGTACCGGGGAGCTGTTTTTT	CASSLISTGELFF
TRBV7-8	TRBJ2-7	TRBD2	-	TGTGCCAGCAGCTTAGTAGCGGGGGCCTACGAGCAGTACTTC	CASSLVAGAYEQYF
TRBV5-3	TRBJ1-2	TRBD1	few	TGTGCCGTCTATATTTCAGGGACAGTGACTTTTGGCTACACCTTC	CAVYISGTVTFGYTF
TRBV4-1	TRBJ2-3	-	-	TGCGCCAGCAGCCAAGGGGCAGTCACCCCTAACACAGATACGCAGTATTTT	CASSQGAVTPNTDTQYF
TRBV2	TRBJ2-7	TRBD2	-	TGTGCCAGCAACCTAGCGGGAGTATCCGAGCAGTACTTC	CASNLAGVSEQYF
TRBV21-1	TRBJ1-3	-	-	TGTGCCAGCAGGTACAGGCCAACGATTGGAAACACCATATATTTT	CASRYRPTIGNTIYF
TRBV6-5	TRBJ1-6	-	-	TGTGCCAGCACCCCAGGGAGGACTGTCGCGCTCCACTTT	CASTPGRTVALHF
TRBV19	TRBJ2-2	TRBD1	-	TGTGCCAGTAAGGGGCAGGGGGCGCCCACCGGGGAGCTGTTTTTT	CASKGQGAPTGELFF
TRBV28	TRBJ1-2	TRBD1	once	TGTGCCAGCAGTACACAAGACAGGGCCTATGGCTACACCTTC	CASSTQDRAYGYTF
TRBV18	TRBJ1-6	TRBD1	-	TGTGCCAGCTCACCACAGGGACAGGGGTCCCCTAACTATAATTCACCCCTCCACTTT	CASSPQGQGSPNYNSPLHF
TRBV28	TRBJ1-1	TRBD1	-	TGTGCCAGCGGGGGGACCGGGACAGCTTACACTGAAGCTTTCTTT	CASGGTGTAYTEAFF
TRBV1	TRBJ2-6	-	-	TGCACCAGCAGGTTACAGGATCCTTCTGGGGCCAACGTCCTGACTTTC	CTSRLQDPSGANVLTF
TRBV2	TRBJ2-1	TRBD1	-	TGTGCCAGCAGTGAAGTTGCGAAAGGGGGCAGGAATGAGCAGTTCTTC	CASSEVAKGGRNEQFF
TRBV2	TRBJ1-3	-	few	TGTGCCAGTGCGTTGAACACCATATATTTT	CASALNTIYF
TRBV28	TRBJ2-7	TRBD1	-	TGTGCCAGCAGATCCGGACAGGGGGGCGAGCAGTACTTC	CASRSGQGGEQYF
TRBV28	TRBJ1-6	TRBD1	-	TGTGCCAGCAGTTTACCCGGACAGGGCGGGGATAATTCACCCCTCCACTTT	CASSLPGQGGDNSPLHF
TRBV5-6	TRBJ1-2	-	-	TGTGCCAGCAGCCGTGGTACGGGGGGGTATGACTATGGCTACACCTTC	CASSRGTGGYDYGYTF
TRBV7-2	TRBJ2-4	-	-	TGTGCCAGCAGCAGAGGGTCTGCGGGAAACATTCAGTACTTC	CASSRGSAGNIQYF
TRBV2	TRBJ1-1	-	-	TGTGCCAGCAGTGAAAGGGGGGCTTTCTTT	CASSERGAFF
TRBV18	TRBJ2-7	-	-	TGTGCCAGCTCACCACCTGCAGGCTCCTACGAGCAGTACTTC	CASSPPAGSYEQYF
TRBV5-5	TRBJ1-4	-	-	TGTGCCAGCAGCTCCGGGGAAGAAAAACTGTTTTTT	CASSSGEEKLFF
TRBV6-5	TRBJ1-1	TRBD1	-	TGTGCCAGCAGGATGACAGGGGATAACACTGAAGCTTTCTTT	CASRMTGDNTEAFF
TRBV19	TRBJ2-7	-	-	TGTGCCAGTAGTATAGACAGCGGGCTTACCTACGAGCAGTACTTC	CASSIDSGLTYEQYF
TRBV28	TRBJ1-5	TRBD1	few	TGTGCCAGCAGCACACCGGGACAGGGGCATCAGCCCCAGCATTTT	CASSTPGQGHQPQHF
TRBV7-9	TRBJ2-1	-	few	TGTGCCAGCAGCCGTTTGGGCAGCTACAATGAGCAGTTCTTC	CASSRLGSYNEQFF
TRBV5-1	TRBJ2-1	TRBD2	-	TGCGCCAGCAGTCCTCCTCTAGCGGGGGGGTCTGAGCAGTTCTTC	CASSPPLAGGSEQFF
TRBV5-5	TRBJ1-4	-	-	TGTGCCAGCAGCTTGGCCCCACACCAGTACAATGAAAAACTGTTTTTT	CASSLAPHQYNEKLFF
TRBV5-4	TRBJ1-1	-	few	TGTGCCAGCAGCTCCCTATACGCCGACAGGAACACTGAAGCTTTCTTT	CASSSLYADRNTEAFF
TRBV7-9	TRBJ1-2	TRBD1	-	TGTGCCAGCAGCTTAGTAACAGGGGGCGGCTATGGCTACACCTTC	CASSLVTGGGYGYTF
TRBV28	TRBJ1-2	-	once	TGTGCTGGGAAAGGGGCCAAGTATGGCTACACCTTC	CAGKGAKYGYTF
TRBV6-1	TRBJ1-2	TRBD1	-	TGTGCCAGCAGCCGGACAGGCACTAACTATGGCTACACCTTC	CASSRTGTNYGYTF
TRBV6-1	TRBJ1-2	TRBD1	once	TGTGCCAGCACCTCCAGGGACAGGGTAGGCTACACCTTC	CASTSRDRVGYTF
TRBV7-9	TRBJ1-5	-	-	TGTTCCAGCAGCTTCTCCGATCAGCCCCAGCATTTT	CSSSFSDQPQHF
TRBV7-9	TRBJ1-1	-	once	TGTGCCAGCCGCTCAGGAAGGACTGAAGCTTTCTTT	CASRSGRTEAFF
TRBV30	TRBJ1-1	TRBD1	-	TGTGCCTGGAGTTCCGGGACAGGGGTTTTGGTCACTGAAGCTTTCTTT	CAWSSGTGVLVTEAFF
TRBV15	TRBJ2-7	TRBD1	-	TGTGCCACCAGCAGAGACCCCTCGACAGGGAGCGAGCAGTACTTC	CATSRDPSTGSEQYF
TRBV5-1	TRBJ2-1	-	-	TGCGCCAGCAGCTTGGATCGCAGGGCATATGAGCAGTTCTTC	CASSLDRRAYEQFF
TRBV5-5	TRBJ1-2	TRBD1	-	TGTGCCAGCAGCCCGGAGGTAGGGGGCAGCTATGGCTACACCTTC	CASSPEVGGSYGYTF
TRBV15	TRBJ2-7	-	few	TGTGCCACCAGCAGAGATATTAGCTCCTACGAGCAGTACTTC	CATSRDISSYEQYF
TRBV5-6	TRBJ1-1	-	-	TGTGCCAGCAGCGGTGACAGGAACACTGAAGCTTTCTTT	CASSGDRNTEAFF